The 27 T cell receptor beta chains given below trace back to one sample, sequenced in a study of CD8 T cells in ankylosing spondylitis. TCRdb itself ran the 5' RACE reads through MiXCR, one entry per CDR3 protein. The sample has under 170,000 distinct CDR3 sequences, 44% seen once; the top ten hold 13% to 15%. The sample was synovial fluid, either unsorted or a sorted T cell fraction (not recorded which). The receptor set was obtained from a male donor with ankylosing spondylitis.

The sample holds a few counts of this clonotype. J is TRBJ2-1 and V is TRBV20-1; 10 bases match TRBD2. V gave up 1 base and J gave up 8 bases; unmatched junction bases: 2. This CDR3 has 13 amino acids. The germline V gene has CDR1 DFQATT and CDR2 SNEGSKA (reference sequence). The CDR3 DNA follows: TGCAGTGCTAGAGCTAGCGGGGGCTATGAGCAGTTCTTC. Translation gives CSARASGGYEQFF.

This clonotype was seen more than once but under ten times. This chain uses TRBV7-9 with TRBJ1-2; D remains ambiguous. Trimming stripped 2 bases from V and 5 bases from J, with 12 bases between. CDR1 is SEHNR, CDR2 FQNEAQ, per germline (reference sequence). The CDR3 is 14 residues long. Here the CDR3 DNA reads TGTGCCAGCAGCTTACTGTGGCTCTCTTATGGCTACACCTTC. Translation: CASSLLWLSYGYTF.

J is TRBJ2-5 and V is TRBV11-2; TRBD2 aligns across 8 bases. The germline V gene has CDR1 SGHAT and CDR2 FQNNGV. This CDR3 is 15 amino acids long. The ends lost 5 bases at V and 5 bases at J; junction bases unmatched: 10. CDR3 DNA sequence: TGTGCCAGCAGCACAGCGGGGGCGGGTGGGGAGACCCAGTACTTC. It yields the protein CASSTAGAGGETQYF. The entire variable domain, with the rest obtained from reference TRBV11-2 and TRBJ2-5, is as follows: EAGVAQSPRYKIIEKRQSVAFWCNPISGHATLYWYQQILGQGPKLLIQFQNNGVVDDSQLPKDRFSAERLKGVDSTLKIQPAKLEDSAVYLCASSTAGAGGETQYFGPGTRLLVL.

In nucleotides, the CDR3 is TGCGCCAGCAGCTTGGACCGGGACTCTAGCTACAATGAGCAGTTCTTC. Translating it yields CASSLDRDSSYNEQFF. V gene TRBV5-1 combines with J gene TRBJ2-1, with TRBD2 as a possible D gene (6 bases). The CDR3 loop spans 16 amino acids. Deletions cut 0 bases from V and 3 bases from J, with 13 bases between. Per germline, CDR1 SGHRS and CDR2 YFSETQ.

This clonotype occurred many times. The V gene is TRBV7-8, the J gene TRBJ2-1; possibly TRBD2 for D (5 bases). This CDR3 contains 15 residues. Trimming took 4 bases from V and 0 from J, leaving 10 bases between them. Germline V gives CDR1 SGHVS, CDR2 FQNEAQ. For the CDR3, the DNA is TGTGCCAGCAGCTCACCGGGGAGCTCCTACAATGAGCAGTTCTTC. It codes for CASSSPGSSYNEQFF.

This clonotype has just a few counts. The rearrangement links TRBV18 to TRBJ2-7; TRBD2 agrees at 7 bases. The CDR3 spans 15 residues. Trimming at V came to 1 base and at J to 4 bases, leaving 7 bases not matched to a gene. Germline V gene sequence: CDR1 KGHSH, CDR2 LQKENI. The CDR3 here is CASSPQKVAGYEQYF. The CDR3 DNA is TGTGCCAGCTCACCACAGAAGGTAGCGGGTTACGAGCAGTACTTC. The whole variable domain, remainder taken from reference TRBV18 and TRBJ2-7, is NAGVMQNPRHLVRRRGQEARLRCSPMKGHSHVYWYRQLPEEGLKFMVYLQKENIIDESGMPKERFSAEFPKEGPSILRIQQVVRGDSAAYFCASSPQKVAGYEQYFGPGTRLTVT.

This chain connects TRBV10-2 to TRBJ2-1; D gene uncertain. CDR1 and CDR2 from the germline V gene are WSHSY and SAAADI. The CDR3 totals 13 residues. V was pared by 6 bases and J by 5 bases, with 11 bases between. CDR3 in DNA: TGCGCCAGCAGGGTCCTAGGACACAATGAGCAGTTCTTC. Its translation is CASRVLGHNEQFF.

The V call is TRBV12-3 or TRBV12-4, the J call TRBJ1-3, with a possible D match to TRBD1 (5 bases). CDR3 size: 14 residues. Trimming shortened V by 6 bases and J by 0 bases, and 9 bases separated the two germline ends. CDR3 region: CASRGGSSGNTIYF. CDR3 sequence (DNA): TGTGCCAGCAGGGGGGGTAGCTCTGGAAACACCATATATTTT.

The gene calls are TRBV12-3 or TRBV12-4 and TRBJ2-5; a possible D gene is TRBD1 (6 bases). The germline V and J ends were trimmed by 5 bases and 5 bases, with 9 bases remaining between them. The CDR3 consists of 12 residues. The CDR3 DNA reads as TGTGCCAGCAGTGAGAGGGGGGAGACCCAGTACTTC. Its translation is CASSERGETQYF.

This clonotype was seen a few times. CDR3 amino acids: CSASGHSDTEAFF. CDR3 in DNA: TGCAGTGCTAGTGGACACTCCGACACTGAAGCTTTCTTT. This chain links TRBV20-1 with TRBJ1-1; TRBD1 is a possible D gene (5 bases). The CDR3 consists of 13 residues. V was pared by 3 bases and J by 3 bases, with 11 bases between. In germline, CDR1 is DFQATT, CDR2 SNEGSKA (reference sequence).

This chain connects TRBV4-1 to TRBJ1-4; D might be TRBD1 (5 bases). Between the trimmed V and J ends, which lost 0 bases and 8 bases, there was a span of 16 bases. Germline CDR1 MGHRA, CDR2 YSYEKL. This CDR3 spans 16 amino acids. CDR3 DNA: TGCGCCAGCAGCCAAGATGCCAGGGCTCTGGGGGAAAAACTGTTTTTT. As protein: CASSQDARALGEKLFF.

This clonotype was recorded only once. V and J are TRBV28 and TRBJ1-1; D is possibly TRBD1 (6 bases). Trimming stripped 8 bases from V and 0 bases from J, with 13 bases between. This CDR3 has 14 amino acids. Germline-derived CDR1 and CDR2 are MDHEN and SYDVKM. As DNA, the CDR3 is TGTGCCAGCGGGTTTAGGGACATGAACACTGAAGCTTTCTTT. It translates to CASGFRDMNTEAFF.

About this clonotype: The CDR3 does not end in the conserved phenylalanine or tryptophan, so this is likely a read error. No DNA is shown, since the ends of the CDR3 on it are uncertain; the CDR3 is the one TCRdb lists. The chain combines TRBV7-9 with TRBJ1-1. The CDR3 comprises 14 residues, both ends counted. The germline gives CDR1 SEHNR, CDR2 FQNEAQ (reference sequence). CDR3 sequence: CASSDTPTVVRTFR.

This clonotype was seen only a few times. This chain links TRBV20-1 with TRBJ2-7; TRBD1 might be the D (6 bases). Deletions cut 2 bases from V and 0 bases from J, with 14 bases between. CDR1 is DFQATT, CDR2 SNEGSKA, per germline (reference sequence). The CDR3 loop spans 15 amino acids. The CDR3 loop is CSARSSSDSSYEQYF. The CDR3 coding sequence is TGCAGTGCTAGATCTTCCTCGGACAGCTCCTACGAGCAGTACTTC.

CDR3 in DNA: TGCAGTGCTGGTCACTGGCGGGGGCACTACGAGCAGTACTTC. It is translated as CSAGHWRGHYEQYF. This sequence joins TRBV20-1 and TRBJ2-7; the D gene is possibly TRBD2 (7 bases). This CDR3 is built from 14 residues. Trimming took 5 bases from V and 3 from J, leaving 17 bases between them. The germline gives CDR1 DFQATT, CDR2 SNEGSKA (reference sequence).

J is TRBJ2-2 and V is TRBV5-1, with D unclear. Germline V CDR1 and CDR2: SGHRS, YFSETQ. Trimming took 4 bases from V and 1 from J, leaving 11 bases between them. The CDR3 length is 15 residues. CDR3 residues: CASSLERWNTGELFF. CDR3 nucleotides: TGCGCCAGCAGCCTCGAACGGTGGAACACCGGGGAGCTGTTTTTT.

CDR3 nucleotides: TGTGCCAGCAGCTTAGCGGGACAGGGGGGGTACGAGCAGTACTTC. Translated, it gives CASSLAGQGGYEQYF. The genes are TRBV7-2 and TRBJ2-7; 11 nucleotides align to TRBD1. V lost 0 bases to trimming and J lost 4 bases; unmatched junction nucleotides: 2. Germline V gene sequence: CDR1 SGHTA, CDR2 FQGNSA. This CDR3 spans 15 amino acids.

This clonotype appeared a few times. The chain combines TRBV11-2 with TRBJ2-1; 8 nucleotides agree with TRBD2. The V and J ends lost 1 base and 6 bases, in that order; junction bases with no gene match: 8. Germline-derived CDR1 and CDR2 are SGHAT and FQNNGV. This CDR3 is built from 16 residues. CDR3 amino acids: CASSLVPGTSRNEQFF. CDR3 bases: TGTGCCAGCAGCTTAGTCCCCGGGACTAGTCGCAATGAGCAGTTCTTC.

This clonotype was found once. V usage is TRBV27 and J usage is TRBJ2-7; 9 bases agree with TRBD1. The V gene end was trimmed by 5 bases and the J gene end by 7 bases; junction bases not matched to a gene: 9. The CDR3 has 14 residues. The germline V gene encodes CDR1 MNHEY and CDR2 SMNVEV (reference sequence). In DNA, the CDR3 is TGTGCCAGCAGTCCCGGGACAGGGACTGCGGAGCAGTACTTC. Translating gives CASSPGTGTAEQYF.

This chain uses TRBV4-1 with TRBJ2-7; 11 bases are a match to TRBD1. This CDR3 is 15 amino acids long. After removal of 1 base from V and 1 base from J, the junction contained 0 bases not matched to a gene. Germline lookup yields CDR1 MGHRA and CDR2 YSYEKL. CDR3 amino acids: CASSQGDRGSYEQYF. CDR3 nucleotide sequence: TGCGCCAGCAGCCAAGGGGACAGGGGGTCCTACGAGCAGTACTTC.

This rearrangement joins TRBV20-1 to TRBJ1-2, with D tentatively TRBD1 (5 bases). The germline V gene encodes CDR1 DFQATT and CDR2 SNEGSKA (reference sequence). The CDR3 totals 16 residues. Trimming cost V 8 bases and J 0 bases, with 22 bases left between them. The CDR3, as DNA: TGCAGTACCATCCCTTGGGCAGGGATCCCTAACTATGGCTACACCTTC. This translates into CSTIPWAGIPNYGYTF.

This chain connects TRBV28 to TRBJ2-3; D is possibly TRBD2 (5 bases). Deletions cut 6 bases from V and 8 bases from J, with 24 bases between. Germline V gene sequence: CDR1 MDHEN, CDR2 SYDVKM. The CDR3 spans 16 residues. CDR3 residues: CASSFGVAWAQITQYF. The DNA for the CDR3 is TGTGCCAGCAGCTTCGGGGTTGCGTGGGCACAGATTACGCAGTATTTT.

The chain employs TRBV20-1 and TRBJ1-6, with 7 bases fitting TRBD1. The CDR3 has 15 amino acids. In germline, CDR1 is DFQATT, CDR2 SNEGSKA (reference sequence). The V gene end was trimmed by 5 bases and the J gene end by 5 bases; junction bases not matched to a gene: 9. The CDR3 region has the DNA TGCAGTGCTGGCCCGTCAGGGGGAAATAATTCACCCCTCCACTTT. This gives the protein CSAGPSGGNNSPLHF.

This clonotype has more than one count but fewer than ten. The V and J genes are TRBV7-2 and TRBJ1-2; tentatively, D is TRBD1 (5 bases). Germline CDR1 reads SGHTA; CDR2 reads FQGNSA. V was cut by 1 base and J by 8 bases, with 14 bases left in between. The length of the CDR3 is 14 residues. DNA for the CDR3: TGTGCCAGCAGCTTAGAGGCAGGGTCGGGGGGCTACACCTTC. Amino acid sequence: CASSLEAGSGGYTF.

The gene calls are TRBV18 and TRBJ2-5, with D unresolved. The ends were cut back, 2 bases at V and 6 bases at J, with 4 bases in the middle. The germline CDR1 and CDR2 sequences are KGHSH and LQKENI. The CDR3 is made up of 11 amino acids. CDR3 in DNA: TGTGCCAGCTCACCAAAGCAGACCCAGTACTTC. This sequence encodes CASSPKQTQYF.

CDR3 DNA: TGTGCCAGCAGCTTAGACCCGACAGGGGGCGAATACGGTTCACCCCTCCACTTT. Its translation: CASSLDPTGGEYGSPLHF. V usage is TRBV11-1 and J usage is TRBJ1-6; 10 nucleotides align to TRBD1. CDR3 length equals 18 residues. The J segment lost 9 bases and the V segment lost 1 base, leaving 12 bases of the junction unmatched. From germline, CDR1 is SGHAT and CDR2 FQDESV (reference sequence).

The chain has TRBV7-6 and TRBJ2-2, with D uncertain. CDR3 size: 18 residues. The V and J ends lost 1 base and 0 bases respectively, with 15 bases between them. The germline CDR1 and CDR2 sequences are SGHVS and FNYEAQ. CDR3 sequence (DNA): TGTGCCAGCAGCTTAGAGTTACTACTGAAACCGAACACCGGGGAGCTGTTTTTT. This translates into CASSLELLLKPNTGELFF.